The 27 T cell receptor beta chains below all came from one sample that was sequenced in a study of shared clonotypes between healthy human individuals. The method was immunoSEQ multiplex PCR; TCRdb's version includes in-frame clones alone and lacks a portion of them. This table has approximately 95,000 clones, 67% appearing once. Input material: memory CD8+ T cells sorted from blood. Described subset: CD45RO+ cells pooled with CCR7-negative TemRA cells. The receptors here all came from a young man in good health.

This sequence joins TRBV11-1 and TRBJ2-5; the D call may be TRBD1 or TRBD2 (6 bases each). Looked up from germline, CDR1 is SGHAT and CDR2 is FQDESV (reference sequence). The CDR3 length is 18 residues. Trimming stripped 4 bases from V and 9 bases from J, with 30 bases between. In DNA form, the CDR3 reads TGTGCCAGCAGCTCAAATGAAGTTTCAATACAGGGATGGGAGGCCCAGTACTTC. This encodes CASSSNEVSIQGWEAQYF. The whole variable domain, filled in from reference TRBV11-1 and TRBJ2-5, reads EAEVAQSPRYKITEKSQAVAFWCDPISGHATLYWYRQILGQGPELLVQFQDESVVDDSQLPKDRFSAERLKGVDSTLKIQPAELGDSAMYLCASSSNEVSIQGWEAQYFGPGTRLLVL.

This clone was detected ten times or more. The chain joins TRBV13 to TRBJ2-3; D might be TRBD2 (5 bases). V was pared by 3 bases and J by 6 bases, with 13 bases between. CDR3 size: 14 residues. Germline lookup yields CDR1 PRHDT and CDR2 FYEKMQ (reference sequence). In DNA form, the CDR3 reads TGTGCCAGCAGCTTGGCAGTGGAGCGGGATACGCAGTATTTT. This gives the protein CASSLAVERDTQYF.

This chain connects TRBV10-3 to TRBJ1-1; the D is unclear. This CDR3 has 12 amino acids. Germline V CDR1 and CDR2: ENHRY, SYGVKD. Between the trimmed V and J ends, which lost 7 bases and 1 base, there was a span of 7 bases. CDR3 nucleotide sequence: TGTGCCATCATGGTGTCGAACACTGAAGCTTTCTTT. This codes for CAIMVSNTEAFF.

The chain employs TRBV28 and TRBJ2-7; 9 nucleotides align to TRBD1. The junction had 4 bases not matched to a gene; V was cut back by 2 bases and J by 2 bases. The CDR3 loop spans 15 amino acids. Germline CDR1 reads MDHEN; CDR2 reads SYDVKM. Here the CDR3 reads CASSLTGGLTYEQYF. DNA for the CDR3: TGTGCCAGCAGTTTAACAGGGGGCCTTACCTACGAGCAGTACTTC.

This clone came up many times. This chain uses TRBV28 with TRBJ2-1; the match to TRBD2 covers 11 bases. V dropped 5 bases and J dropped 8; count of bases not matched to a gene: 11. The germline V gene encodes CDR1 MDHEN and CDR2 SYDVKM. The CDR3 totals 16 residues. The CDR3 DNA reads as TGTGCCAGCAGTCCAGATAGCGGGAGGGCCGTCTATGAGCAGTTCTTC. Protein sequence: CASSPDSGRAVYEQFF.

Concerning this clone: With a much larger clone just one base away, this may be a read error. The same CDR3 also results from other DNA sequences found in this sample. This sequence joins TRBV7-7 and TRBJ2-3, with D maybe TRBD2 (6 bases). V gave up 5 bases and J gave up 2 bases, with 14 bases separating them. This CDR3 has 15 residues. Germline assignment: CDR1 SSHAT and CDR2 FNYEAQ (reference sequence). This chain's CDR3 is CASSQGLANTDTQYF. CDR3 DNA sequence: TGTGCCAGCAGCCAGGGACTGGCGAACACAGATACGCAGTATTTT. The entire variable domain, with the rest obtained from reference TRBV7-7 and TRBJ2-3, is as follows: GAGVSQSPRYKVTKRGQDVTLRCDPISSHATLYWYQQALGQGPEFLTYFNYEAQPDKSGLPSDRFSAERPEGSISTLTIQRTEQRDSAMYRCASSQGLANTDTQYFGPGTRLTVL.

J is TRBJ2-3 and V is TRBV27, with D maybe TRBD2 (7 bases). Per the germline V gene, CDR1 is MNHEY and CDR2 is SMNVEV (reference sequence). The CDR3 length is 15 residues. Trimming pared 3 bases from V and 0 bases from J, leaving 10 bases between. CDR3 in amino acids: CASSFRGGSTDTQYF. CDR3 nucleotides: TGTGCCAGCAGTTTTAGGGGGGGGAGCACAGATACGCAGTATTTT.

This clone was seen a handful of times. This chain links TRBV7-6 with TRBJ2-2; D not certain. The germline V gene encodes CDR1 SGHVS and CDR2 FNYEAQ. The V and J ends lost 0 bases and 7 bases respectively, with 6 bases between them. The CDR3 runs to 13 residues. The CDR3 nucleotides read TGTGCCAGCAGCTTAGCGCCTTACGGGGAGCTGTTTTTT. Residues: CASSLAPYGELFF.

This clone has more than one count but fewer than ten. This sequence joins TRBV4-3 and TRBJ1-4; unclear D gene. The V gene's germline CDR1 is LGHNA and CDR2 YSLEER. The CDR3 length is 15 residues. V lost 0 bases to trimming and J lost 0 bases, with 5 bases between them. CDR3 loop: CASSQDAATNEKLFF. The CDR3 bases are TGCGCCAGCAGCCAAGACGCAGCAACTAATGAAAAACTGTTTTTT.

The chain employs TRBV19 and TRBJ2-1, with 13 bases aligning to TRBD2. With V trimmed by 5 bases and J by 8 bases, 12 bases remained unmatched. The CDR3 is made up of 17 amino acids. CDR1 and CDR2 (germline): LNHDA, SQIVND (reference sequence). The CDR3 coding sequence is TGTGCCAGTAGTGAGGGACTAGCGGGACTAGTCTTGGATGAGCAGTTCTTC. Encoded protein: CASSEGLAGLVLDEQFF.

V and J are TRBV27 and TRBJ2-3, with D unresolved. The CDR3 has 14 amino acids. Germline CDR1 reads MNHEY; CDR2 reads SMNVEV (reference sequence). The V end was cut by 3 bases, the J end by 2 bases, with 9 bases between. CDR3 DNA: TGTGCCAGCAGTTTCGTACCCGACACAGATACGCAGTATTTT. Its translation: CASSFVPDTDTQYF.

This clone has only one observation. The chain uses TRBV11-2 and TRBJ2-5; TRBD1 is a possible D gene (6 bases). With 5 bases removed from V and 1 base from J, the gap between germline ends came to 11 bases. The CDR3 spans 14 residues. The germline gives CDR1 SGHAT, CDR2 FQNNGV. CDR3 sequence: CASSAPGAQETQYF. DNA of the CDR3: TGTGCCAGCAGCGCCCCAGGGGCCCAAGAGACCCAGTACTTC. Looking up the rest from reference TRBV11-2 and TRBJ2-5 gives the full variable domain: EAGVAQSPRYKIIEKRQSVAFWCNPISGHATLYWYQQILGQGPKLLIQFQNNGVVDDSQLPKDRFSAERLKGVDSTLKIQPAKLEDSAVYLCASSAPGAQETQYFGPGTRLLVL.

This clone came up a few times. This chain links TRBV19 with TRBJ2-3; a possible D gene is TRBD1 (5 bases). Germline V gene sequence: CDR1 LNHDA, CDR2 SQIVND (reference sequence). With 4 bases removed from V and 3 bases from J, the gap between germline ends came to 11 bases. This CDR3 is 14 amino acids long. CDR3: CASSTIQGTDTQYF. Here the CDR3 DNA reads TGTGCCAGTAGTACAATCCAGGGTACAGATACGCAGTATTTT.

The J gene is TRBJ2-3, the V gene TRBV2; 8 bases map to TRBD2. V lost 1 base and J lost 8; bases outside the gene matches: 5. Germline V gene sequence: CDR1 SNHLY, CDR2 FYNNEI. This CDR3 contains 14 residues. The CDR3 loop is CASSEEVAGTTQYF. The CDR3 DNA follows: TGTGCCAGCAGTGAAGAGGTAGCGGGGACTACGCAGTATTTT.

The V call is TRBV25-1, the J call TRBJ2-7; D is undetermined. V lost 8 bases and J lost 4, with 15 bases in between. CDR3 length: 13 amino acids. From germline, CDR1 is MGHDK and CDR2 SYGVNS. CDR3 in amino acids: CASAHIGFYEQYF. CDR3 sequence (DNA): TGTGCCAGCGCACACATTGGGTTTTACGAGCAGTACTTC.

The V and J genes are TRBV19 and TRBJ2-7; D gene ambiguous. This CDR3 is built from 14 residues. The V end was cut by 6 bases, the J end by 2 bases, with 14 bases between. Per the germline V gene, CDR1 is LNHDA and CDR2 is SQIVND (reference sequence). The CDR3 reads CASSRMTDPYEQYF. Here the CDR3 DNA reads TGTGCCAGTAGCCGGATGACGGATCCCTACGAGCAGTACTTC. Combining the CDR3 with reference TRBV19 and TRBJ2-7 gives the whole variable domain DGGITQSPKYLFRKEGQNVTLSCEQNLNHDAMYWYRQDPGQGLRLIYYSQIVNDFQKGDIAEGYSVSREKKESFPLTVTSAQKNPTAFYLCASSRMTDPYEQYFGPGTRLTVT.

The rearrangement uses TRBV30 and TRBJ2-2; 9 bases line up with TRBD1. This CDR3 is built from 15 residues. Germline-derived CDR1 and CDR2 are GTSNPN and SVGIG (reference sequence). Trimming at V came to 0 bases and at J to 4 bases, leaving 3 bases not matched to a gene. The CDR3 DNA reads as TGTGCCTGGAGTGTGTGGGGACAGGGCACCGGGGAGCTGTTTTTT. It yields the protein CAWSVWGQGTGELFF.

In this sample, this clone turned up a few times. CDR3 coding DNA: TGTGCCAGCAGTTATGATAGCGGGAGGGCATTCGAGCAGTTCTTC. This codes for CASSYDSGRAFEQFF. The rearrangement links TRBV6-5 to TRBJ2-1; 11 bases agree with TRBD2. Germline lookup yields CDR1 MNHEY and CDR2 SVGAGI. J gave up 10 bases and V 3 bases, and 8 bases lay outside the gene matches. This CDR3 contains 15 residues.

The chain carries TRBV28 and TRBJ2-7; no clear D. The CDR3 is 12 residues long. CDR1 is MDHEN and CDR2 is SYDVKM in the germline V gene. The V gene lost 7 bases and the J gene lost 2 bases, with 9 bases spanning the gap. As DNA, the CDR3 is TGTGCCAGCAAGGCGCCGACCTACGAGCAGTACTTC. Amino acid sequence: CASKAPTYEQYF.

The rearrangement links TRBV7-6 to TRBJ2-2, with a tentative D call TRBD1 (6 bases). Trimming left V 0 bases short and J 1 base short, with 9 bases between. The length of the CDR3 is 16 residues. From germline, CDR1 is SGHVS and CDR2 FNYEAQ. CDR3 bases: TGTGCCAGCAGCTTAGCACAGGGAGAGAACACCGGGGAGCTGTTTTTT. It encodes CASSLAQGENTGELFF.

This clone was detected only a few times. The chain couples TRBV27 to TRBJ1-2; TRBD1 matches 10 bases. Looked up from germline, CDR1 is MNHEY and CDR2 is SMNVEV (reference sequence). J was trimmed by 5 bases and V by 4 bases; bases with no gene match: 1. This CDR3 comprises 13 residues. The CDR3 sequence is CASSSGQGYGYTF. The CDR3 DNA reads as TGTGCCAGCAGTTCGGGACAGGGGTATGGCTACACCTTC.

This clone was observed a few times. This chain connects TRBV4-1 to TRBJ2-7; tentatively, D is TRBD2 (6 bases). The CDR3 covers 13 residues. Germline loops: CDR1 MGHRA, CDR2 YSYEKL. V was cut by 0 bases and J by 5 bases, with 8 bases left in between. The CDR3 nucleotides are TGCGCCAGCAGCCAAGATGGAGGGGACGAGCAGTACTTC. It yields the protein CASSQDGGDEQYF.

V and J are TRBV5-1 and TRBJ2-1, with 8 bases fitting TRBD1. The CDR3 spans 15 residues. CDR1 is SGHRS, CDR2 YFSETQ, per germline. Trimming removed 1 base from V and 5 bases from J; junction bases left unmatched: 5. CDR3 DNA sequence: TGCGCCAGCAGCTTGTCCGGGACAGGACACAATGAGCAGTTCTTC. Protein product: CASSLSGTGHNEQFF.

As to this clone: The sample carries other DNA sequences with the same CDR3. J is TRBJ2-3 and V is TRBV7-9; 9 bases map to TRBD2. This CDR3 has 15 amino acids. V lost 5 bases, J lost 2 bases, and 5 bases stayed unmatched. CDR1 is SEHNR, CDR2 FQNEAQ, per germline (reference sequence). The CDR3 loop is CASSPLAGNTDTQYF. Here the CDR3 DNA reads TGTGCCAGCAGCCCGCTAGCGGGAAACACAGATACGCAGTATTTT.

This chain links TRBV4-1 with TRBJ2-7, with D tentatively TRBD1 (5 bases). CDR3 length: 13 residues. Germline assignment: CDR1 MGHRA and CDR2 YSYEKL. Deletions cut 1 base from V and 2 bases from J, with 6 bases between. In nucleotides, the CDR3 is TGCGCCAGCAGCCAAGCACAGGCCTACGAGCAGTACTTC. Encoded protein: CASSQAQAYEQYF.

This clone was detected only once. This rearrangement joins TRBV7-9 to TRBJ2-2; TRBD1 is a possible D gene (5 bases). Germline assignment: CDR1 SEHNR and CDR2 FQNEAQ (reference sequence). CDR3 length equals 16 residues. Trimming removed 5 bases from V and 3 bases from J, with 16 bases in between. The CDR3 DNA reads as TGTGCCAGCAGCCCTAGGGGCTGGCTTTACACCGGGGAGCTGTTTTTT. Its protein product is CASSPRGWLYTGELFF. The full variable domain, completed using reference TRBV7-9 and TRBJ2-2, is DTGVSQNPRHKITKRGQNVTFRCDPISEHNRLYWYRQTLGQGPEFLTYFQNEAQLEKSRLLSDRFSAERPKGSFSTLEIQRTEQGDSAMYLCASSPRGWLYTGELFFGEGSRLTVL.

The CDR3 reads CASSNQDSGNTIYF. The CDR3 DNA reads as TGCGCCAGCAGTAATCAGGACTCTGGAAACACCATATATTTT. This rearrangement joins TRBV5-1 to TRBJ1-3; D unclear. V shed 5 bases and J shed 0 bases, with 9 bases lying between them. The CDR3 covers 14 residues. Germline V CDR1 and CDR2: SGHRS, YFSETQ.